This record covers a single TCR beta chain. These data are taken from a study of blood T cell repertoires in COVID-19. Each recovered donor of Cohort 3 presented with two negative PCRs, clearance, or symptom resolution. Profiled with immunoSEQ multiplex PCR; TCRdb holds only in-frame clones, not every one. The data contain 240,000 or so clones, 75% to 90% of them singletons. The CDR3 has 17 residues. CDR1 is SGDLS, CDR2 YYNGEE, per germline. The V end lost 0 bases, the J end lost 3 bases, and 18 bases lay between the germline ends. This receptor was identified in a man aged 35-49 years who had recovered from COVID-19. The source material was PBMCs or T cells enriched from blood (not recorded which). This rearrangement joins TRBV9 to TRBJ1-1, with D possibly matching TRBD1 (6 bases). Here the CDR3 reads CASSVGKGGGADTEAFF. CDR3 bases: TGTGCCAGCAGCGTAGGTAAAGGAGGGGGGGCGGACACTGAAGCTTTCTTT. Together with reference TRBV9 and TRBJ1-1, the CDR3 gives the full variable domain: DSGVTQTPKHLITATGQRVTLRCSPRSGDLSVYWYQQSLDQGLQFLIQYYNGEERAKGNILERFSAQQFPDLHSELNLSSLELGDSALYFCASSVGKGGGADTEAFFGQGTRLTVV.